This T cell receptor beta chain was captured by sequencing in a study of human T cells and chemical hapten exposure. Study summary: Patients additionally received therapeutic doses of diphenylcyclopropenone on the scalp once a week, and this continued throughout the approximately 25-week study. Per-sample TCR yields varied mainly from small pooled library volume differences.

This clonotype showed up just a few times. This could be a read error, since a much larger clone is one nucleotide away. Noted time point: patch test 1, 2 weeks after DPC sensitization. Treatment reported: therapeutic diphenylcyclopropenone sensitization with weekly scalp DPC. Phlebotomy was performed prior to application of every patch test. From germline, CDR1 is MNHEY and CDR2 SMNVEV (reference sequence). The CDR3 is 14 residues long. V lost 3 bases, J lost 7 bases, and 16 bases lay in between. TCRdb re-called the RACE reads with MiXCR, one entry per CDR3 protein. The sample carries about 110,000 distinct CDR3 sequences, 8% to 13% recorded once.

The sequence derives from a woman aged 40 to 55 with alopecia areata. Some clones in this sample may be carry-over from other donors' samples. V usage is TRBV27 and J usage is TRBJ2-7, with D tentatively TRBD2 (5 bases). The starting material was whole blood, obtained in connection with sensitization to the hapten diphenylcyclopropenone (DPC). The CDR3 region is CASSLGDGVGEQYF. CDR3 nucleotide sequence: TGTGCCAGCAGTTTGGGAGACGGGGTTGGGGAGCAGTACTTC.